This entry lists 27 T cell receptor beta chains sequenced from one sample in a study of T cells expressing NK-cell markers. TCRdb reanalyzed the 5' RACE reads and collapses them to one entry per CDR3 protein, without DNA. This sample lists 550,000 to 600,000 distinct CDR3 sequences; its ten largest clones have roughly 3.5%. Sample: blood T cells: a sorted CD56 or NKG2C T cell subset, CD4+ or CD8+ T cells, or bulk PBMC T cells (not recorded which). The receptors were sampled from a man younger than 35 in good health.

The chain couples TRBV29-1 to TRBJ1-2; lacking DNA, the TRBD1 call made by TCRdb goes unchecked. This CDR3 comprises 13 residues. Germline V gives CDR1 SQVTM, CDR2 ANQGSEA. CDR3 residues: CSVQGDRLYGYTF. The entire variable domain, with the rest obtained from reference TRBV29-1 and TRBJ1-2, is as follows: SAVISQKPSRDICQRGTSLTIQCQVDSQVTMMFWYRQQPGQSLTLIATANQGSEATYESGFVIDKFPISRPNLTFSTLTVSNMSPEDSSIYLCSVQGDRLYGYTFGSGTRLTVV.

This rearrangement joins TRBV29-1 to TRBJ2-3; checking the TCRdb D call of TRBD1 is not possible without DNA. This CDR3 is built from 14 residues. Per the germline V gene, CDR1 is SQVTM and CDR2 is ANQGSEA. CDR3: CSVSRGLSTDTQYF.

The J gene is TRBJ2-3, the V gene TRBV24-1; TCRdb indicates TRBD2, and absent DNA this call remains unverified. The CDR3 covers 14 residues. CDR1 is KGHDR and CDR2 is SFDVKD in the germline V gene. The CDR3 is CATSDPAATDTQYF.

The chain links TRBV7-9 to TRBJ2-1; the TCRdb D gene call, TRBD2, has no DNA to confirm it. CDR1 SEHNR and CDR2 FQNEAQ come from the germline V gene (reference sequence). This CDR3 is 14 amino acids long. The CDR3 loop is CASNDREYNNEQFF.

V and J are TRBV5-6 and TRBJ2-3. This CDR3 spans 14 amino acids. In germline, CDR1 is SGHDT, CDR2 YYEEEE. The CDR3: CASSSPVRQDTQYF. The variable domain in full, completed from reference TRBV5-6 and TRBJ2-3, reads DAGVTQSPTHLIKTRGQQVTLRCSPKSGHDTVSWYQQALGQGPQFIFQYYEEEERQRGNFPDRFSGHQFPNYSSELNVNALLLGDSALYLCASSSPVRQDTQYFGPGTRLTVL.

CDR3 residues: CASSERTSGNEQFF. J is TRBJ2-1 and V is TRBV25-1; TCRdb picks TRBD2, but there is no DNA to check that call. The CDR3 is made up of 14 amino acids. CDR1 and CDR2 from the germline V gene are MGHDK and SYGVNS.

This chain joins TRBV21-1 and TRBJ1-6; the TCRdb call, TRBD1, lacks DNA for checking. TRBV21-1 is annotated as a pseudogene. The CDR3 runs 15 residues. This CDR3 is CASTPYRDSNSPLHF.

This chain connects TRBV7-6 to TRBJ2-1. The CDR3 covers 14 residues. Germline-derived CDR1 and CDR2 are SGHVS and FNYEAQ. The CDR3 reads CASRMTRSHNEQFF.

The chain links TRBV6-5 to TRBJ2-5; TCRdb gives TRBD1 as the D gene, but with no DNA this cannot be confirmed. Per the germline V gene, CDR1 is MNHEY and CDR2 is SVGAGI. CDR3 length: 14 residues. CDR3 loop: CASSYEQGQETQYF.

The rearrangement links TRBV11-3 to TRBJ2-2; the TCRdb call, TRBD1, lacks DNA for checking. Germline V gene data show CDR1 as SGHNT and CDR2 as YENEEA. CDR3 length equals 14 residues. The CDR3 here is CASSSGATTRELFF.

The CDR3 here is CSAPRTGSNQPQHF. The genes are TRBV20-1 and TRBJ1-5; TCRdb selects TRBD1, and the lack of DNA leaves this call unchecked. The CDR3 is 14 amino acids. CDR1 and CDR2 from the germline V gene are DFQATT and SNEGSKA (reference sequence).

The rearrangement joins TRBV18 to TRBJ1-5; TCRdb calls TRBD1, which cannot be checked without DNA. CDR3 length: 16 amino acids. From germline, CDR1 is KGHSH and CDR2 LQKENI. The CDR3 sequence: CASSPPGQMPGQPQHF.

The chain has TRBV18 and TRBJ1-6; TCRdb proposes TRBD1, but this gene call is untestable without DNA. The germline CDR1 and CDR2 sequences are KGHSH and LQKENI. CDR3 length: 15 residues. This chain's CDR3 is CASSPQPGENSPLHF.

The chain combines TRBV6-2 or TRBV6-3 with TRBJ2-3; TCRdb picks TRBD1, but there is no DNA to check that call. The CDR3 covers 17 residues. Germline CDR1 reads MNHEY; CDR2 reads SVGEGT. The CDR3 loop is CASSWRGANPSTDTQYF.

The gene calls are TRBV5-1 and TRBJ2-1; checking the TCRdb D call of TRBD1 is not possible without DNA. The germline gives CDR1 SGHRS, CDR2 YFSETQ. The CDR3 extends over 13 amino acids. CDR3 loop: CASPPPGRIEQFF.

The rearrangement joins TRBV12-3 or TRBV12-4 to TRBJ2-7; the TRBD1 assignment by TCRdb is unverifiable without DNA. This CDR3 is 16 amino acids long. The CDR3 here is CASSLGRQSGMYEQYF.

The chain joins TRBV20-1 to TRBJ2-1; the D call from TCRdb, TRBD2, cannot be confirmed without DNA. Germline lookup yields CDR1 DFQATT and CDR2 SNEGSKA (reference sequence). The length of the CDR3 is 14 residues. The CDR3 sequence is CSASSGVRGDEQFF.

J is TRBJ1-4 and V is TRBV5-1. CDR1 and CDR2 (germline): SGHRS, YFSETQ. CDR3 size: 14 residues. This CDR3 reads CASSVDSKIEKLFF. Full variable domain (outside the CDR3, taken from reference TRBV5-1 and TRBJ1-4): KAGVTQTPRYLIKTRGQQVTLSCSPISGHRSVSWYQQTPGQGLQFLFEYFSETQRNKGNFPGRFSGRQFSNSRSEMNVSTLELGDSALYLCASSVDSKIEKLFFGSGTQLSVL.

The rearrangement joins TRBV12-3 or TRBV12-4 to TRBJ1-6. The CDR3 runs to 12 residues. The CDR3 protein is CASSRPRSPLHF.

The V and J genes are TRBV12-3 or TRBV12-4 and TRBJ1-4. The CDR3 sequence is 15 residues long. CDR3 loop: CASSHGTRVNEKLFF.

The chain couples TRBV20-1 to TRBJ2-3; TCRdb's assignment of TRBD2 cannot be checked, as there is no DNA. The germline CDR1 and CDR2 sequences are DFQATT and SNEGSKA (reference sequence). The CDR3 runs 13 residues. CDR3 loop: CSARPDYRDTQYF.

The chain employs TRBV29-1 and TRBJ2-2. Germline V CDR1 and CDR2: SQVTM, ANQGSEA. The CDR3 runs to 15 residues. The CDR3 reads CSVVVGEVLRGELFF.

This chain uses TRBV12-3 or TRBV12-4 with TRBJ1-5; lacking DNA, the TRBD1 call made by TCRdb goes unchecked. This CDR3 is built from 15 residues. This CDR3 is CASSYRTAQGRPQHF.

This chain's CDR3 is CASSLYRDSQETQYF. This chain connects TRBV27 to TRBJ2-5; TCRdb selects TRBD1, and the lack of DNA leaves this call unchecked. Germline values: CDR1 MNHEY, CDR2 SMNVEV (reference sequence). This CDR3 is 15 amino acids long.

The CDR3 here is CAISEGERGRTEAFF. The chain couples TRBV10-3 to TRBJ1-1. The CDR3 totals 15 residues. Germline values: CDR1 ENHRY, CDR2 SYGVKD.

CDR3 protein: CASSPARSYEQYF. V usage is TRBV14 and J usage is TRBJ2-7. Per germline, CDR1 SGHDN and CDR2 FVKESK. The CDR3 is 13 residues long.

The chain recombines TRBV25-1 with TRBJ2-2; without DNA, the TCRdb call of TRBD2 cannot be checked. CDR1 is MGHDK and CDR2 is SYGVNS in the germline V gene. The CDR3 contains 17 residues. Here the CDR3 reads CASSSSSGRYNTGELFF.